Only a few counts were recorded for the clone carrying this TCR beta chain. The antigen is undetermined. A J-beta primer mix and a sample-barcoded 5' primer were used in a second PCR of about 7 to 12 cycles. Each CDR3 protein gets one entry after TCRdb re-called the 5' RACE reads with MiXCR. The sample shows 780,000 or so distinct CDR3 sequences, 20% to 30% of them seen only once. This sample was included in a study of blood T cells in healthy people across ages. Study-wide findings and caveats: Older age went with lower TCR beta diversity per million T cells, in a roughly linear way. Higher diversity, along with more naive CD4+ cells, distinguished long-lived donors from aged donors.

The same data also contributed to another study, on T cells of mothers and their children. That study reports: In each mother, TCR beta CDR3 reads exceeded 8 million; in each child, they numbered around 3 million.

This receptor was obtained from a boy between 10 and 17 years old in good health. The sequenced material came from blood.

The CDR3 here is CASSESQGNSPLHF. The CDR3 nucleotides read TGTGCCAGCAGTGAAAGCCAGGGAAATTCACCCCTCCACTTT. This sequence joins TRBV2 and TRBJ1-6; possible D gene TRBD1, 5 bases. Germline V gene lookup returns CDR1 SNHLY and CDR2 FYNNEI. The V gene lost 2 bases and the J gene lost 7 bases, with 9 bases spanning the gap. This CDR3 contains 14 residues.